The clone carrying this TCR beta chain was detected only a few times. The junction departs from germline at one end; a sequencing error may be responsible. TCRdb redid the calling of the 5' RACE reads with MiXCR, one entry per CDR3 protein. The table shows 250,000 to 350,000 distinct CDR3 sequences, with roughly 17% occurring only once. This sample is drawn from a study of T-cell memory formation after mild COVID-19. The germline gives CDR1 SSHAT, CDR2 FNYEAQ (reference sequence). CDR3 size: 14 residues. The clonotype was recovered from a man aged 18 to 35 who had mild COVID-19 (a few samples of this study predate the infection). Cell type and time point are not known. The V gene is TRBV7-7, the J gene TRBJ2-1; D assignment may be TRBD1 or TRBD2 (5 bases each). The sample taken for sequencing was PBMCs or a T cell subset sorted from them (not recorded which). This CDR3 is CASSLGTLGNEQFF. Here the CDR3 DNA reads TGTGCTAGCAGCCTGGGGACGCTCGGCAATGAGCAGTTCTTC. The entire variable domain, with the rest obtained from reference TRBV7-7 and TRBJ2-1, is as follows: GAGVSQSPRYKVTKRGQDVTLRCDPISSHATLYWYQQALGQGPEFLTYFNYEAQPDKSGLPSDRFSAERPEGSISTLTIQRTEQRDSAMYRCASSLGTLGNEQFFGPGTRLTVL.